A single T cell receptor (beta chain) is shown here with its context. Its antigen is unknown. The CDR3 extends over 16 amino acids. Germline-derived CDR1 and CDR2 are SGHTS and YDEGEE. Trimming removed 5 bases at V and 2 bases at J, with 18 bases between. The entry originates in a study of cytomegalovirus exposure and HLA in healthy donors. About the research overall: From HLA-typed donors, an early data release held around 85 million unique TCRs. General study results and limits: Within an earlier analysis, most TCR beta V segments proved productive either about 87% or about 30% of the time. Many donors shared some public TCRs, even though most TCR sequences were rare. A cluster of highly shared sequence variants was likely a sequencing artifact.

This PCR relied on a set of 60 Vbeta primers and 13 Jbeta primers. TCRdb's copy holds only in-frame clones and misses some; the assay was immunoSEQ multiplex PCR. Counted here are under 200,000 clones, 80% to 85% occurring once; the ten biggest clones make up roughly 1.6%. The rearrangement uses TRBV5-8 and TRBJ2-3; D is possibly TRBD1 (6 bases). This receptor was obtained from a woman between 18 and 29 years old in good health and CMV-seronegative. The source material was PBMCs. For the CDR3, the DNA is TGTGCCAGCAGGGTCTTCGTCCAGGGGAACACAGATACGCAGTATTTT. Its protein is CASRVFVQGNTDTQYF.